The next 2 T cell receptor beta chains were all read from a single sample in a study of blood T cell repertoires in COVID-19. Profiled with immunoSEQ multiplex PCR; TCRdb holds only in-frame clones, not every one. The sample lists about 180,000 clones; 85% were seen once. The specimen sequenced was peripheral blood. The receptors stem from a woman in her forties or fifties with COVID-19, enrolled during active disease.

This chain links TRBV5-1 with TRBJ2-5, with 8 nucleotides matching TRBD2. The CDR3 sequence is 16 residues long. Germline CDR1 is SGHRS and CDR2 is YFSETQ. J gave up 0 bases and V 0 bases, and 4 bases lay outside the gene matches. The CDR3 DNA reads TGCGCCAGCAGCTTGGGGACTAGCTTCGACCAAGAGACCCAGTACTTC. This sequence encodes CASSLGTSFDQETQYF.

The chain has TRBV25-1 and TRBJ2-2; TRBD1 is a possible D gene (6 bases). V was clipped by 1 base and J by 2 bases, with 14 bases between them. Germline CDR1 MGHDK, CDR2 SYGVNS. The CDR3 spans 17 residues. The CDR3 region is CASSESVAGENTGELFF. CDR3 sequence (DNA): TGTGCCAGCAGTGAATCCGTCGCAGGGGAAAACACCGGGGAGCTGTTTTTT.